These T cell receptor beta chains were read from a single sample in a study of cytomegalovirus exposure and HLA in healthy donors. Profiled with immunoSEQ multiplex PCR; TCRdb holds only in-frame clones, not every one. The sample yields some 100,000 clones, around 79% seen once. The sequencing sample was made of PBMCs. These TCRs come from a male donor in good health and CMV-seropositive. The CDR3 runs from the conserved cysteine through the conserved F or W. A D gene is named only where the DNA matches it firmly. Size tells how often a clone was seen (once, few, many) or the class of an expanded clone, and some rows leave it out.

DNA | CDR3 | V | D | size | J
TGTGCCAGCAGTCCCGGACAGGGCGAGCAGTACTTC | CASSPGQGEQYF | TRBV6-1 | TRBD1 | . | TRBJ2-7
TGTGCCAGCAGCCCGGACAGGGGTGAGACCCAGTACTTC | CASSPDRGETQYF | TRBV5-4 | TRBD1 | . | TRBJ2-5
TGCGCCAGCAGCCATCTGGGTAGCCGCTCTAATTCACCCCTCCACTTT | CASSHLGSRSNSPLHF | TRBV4-1 | . | . | TRBJ1-6
TGCGCCAGCAGCTTGGAAGGCAGGGGGCGCCACGAGCAGTACTTC | CASSLEGRGRHEQYF | TRBV5-1 | TRBD1 | few | TRBJ2-7
TGTGCCACCAGCAGAGGATCGCAGGGCAATCAGCCCCAGCATTTT | CATSRGSQGNQPQHF | TRBV15 | . | . | TRBJ1-5
TGTGCCAGCAGCTTAAACAGGGGAGGCTACACCTTC | CASSLNRGGYTF | TRBV11-2 | TRBD1 | . | TRBJ1-2
TGTGCCAGTACCTTGGACGGATCCGGGAGGAAACTGTTTTTT | CASTLDGSGRKLFF | TRBV19 | . | . | TRBJ1-4
TGTGCCAGCAGCCAAGTTTCGGTGGACAGGCACCCCGGGAACTATGGCTACACCTTC | CASSQVSVDRHPGNYGYTF | TRBV4-2 | TRBD1 | . | TRBJ1-2
TGTGCCACCTATGGGACAGGGGACGAAGGTACTGGCTACACCTTC | CATYGTGDEGTGYTF | TRBV15 | TRBD1 | . | TRBJ1-2
TGTGCCAGCAGTTTGCCGAGGAGCATGAACACTGAAGCTTTCTTT | CASSLPRSMNTEAFF | TRBV28 | . | . | TRBJ1-1
TGTGCCAGCAGCCCGGGACTGCCGGAAAAACTGTTTTTT | CASSPGLPEKLFF | TRBV11-3 | . | . | TRBJ1-4
TGTGCCAGCAGGGATCGACAGGGGCCTAATTCACCCCTCCACTTT | CASRDRQGPNSPLHF | TRBV6-5 | TRBD1 | once | TRBJ1-6
TGTGCCTGGAACGGACAGGGACCGAATTCACCCCTCCACTTT | CAWNGQGPNSPLHF | TRBV30 | TRBD1 | . | TRBJ1-6
TGTGCCAGCAGTTACTCCCATGACAGGGCGGATTCACCCCTCCACTTT | CASSYSHDRADSPLHF | TRBV6-6 | TRBD1 | few | TRBJ1-6
TGTGCCAGCAGTTTCCTCACTAGCGGGGAAACCGGGGAGCTGTTTTTT | CASSFLTSGETGELFF | TRBV27 | TRBD2 | . | TRBJ2-2
TGTGCCAGCAGCCGGACAGGACCTAATGAAAAACTGTTTTTT | CASSRTGPNEKLFF | TRBV7-2 | TRBD1 | few | TRBJ1-4
TGTGCCTCCACAGTAGCGGGGGACGAGCAGTACTTC | CASTVAGDEQYF | TRBV30 | TRBD2 | . | TRBJ2-7
TGTGCCAGCAGCTTCCAACTGGCGGGGGGTTTGGGGGAGCAGTACTTC | CASSFQLAGGLGEQYF | TRBV7-9 | TRBD2 | . | TRBJ2-7
TGTGCCAGCAGGGCTGTCAATGAGCAGTTCTTC | CASRAVNEQFF | TRBV28 | . | few | TRBJ2-1
TGTGCCATCAGTGAGAGGGAGGACAGGGCCACTGAAGCTTTCTTT | CAISEREDRATEAFF | TRBV10-3 | TRBD1 | . | TRBJ1-1
TGTGCCAGCAGCCCCCGAACTACAACTAATGAAAAACTGTTTTTT | CASSPRTTTNEKLFF | TRBV9 | . | . | TRBJ1-4
TGTGCCAGCCAGACAGGTGACTCCTACAATGAGCAGTTCTTC | CASQTGDSYNEQFF | TRBV5-4 | . | . | TRBJ2-1